The TCR beta chain described here comes from a study of neurological immune-mediated disorders. The time point: longitudinal time-point 2. The authors produced cDNA by 5'RACE using 10-nucleotide random UMIs. From the 5' RACE reads, TCRdb called clonotypes with MiXCR, one entry per CDR3 protein. The sample lists approximately 30,000 distinct CDR3 sequences, 10% to 15% occurring once. Study-level findings and limits: The expanded clones of different subjects shared no CDR3 amino acid sequences (suggesting private repertoires in all groups).

Per germline, CDR1 DFQATT and CDR2 SNEGSKA (reference sequence). Trimming took 3 bases from V and 0 from J, leaving 14 bases between them. CDR3 length: 15 residues. This clonotype appeared many times. Antigen unknown. V and J are TRBV20-1 and TRBJ1-1; TRBD1 might be the D (5 bases). Material for sequencing was PBMCs. The clonotype was recovered from a woman aged 40 to 50 in good health. The CDR3 loop reads CSARGRVNMNTEAFF. CDR3 DNA: TGCAGTGCTAGGGGCAGGGTAAACATGAACACTGAAGCTTTCTTT.